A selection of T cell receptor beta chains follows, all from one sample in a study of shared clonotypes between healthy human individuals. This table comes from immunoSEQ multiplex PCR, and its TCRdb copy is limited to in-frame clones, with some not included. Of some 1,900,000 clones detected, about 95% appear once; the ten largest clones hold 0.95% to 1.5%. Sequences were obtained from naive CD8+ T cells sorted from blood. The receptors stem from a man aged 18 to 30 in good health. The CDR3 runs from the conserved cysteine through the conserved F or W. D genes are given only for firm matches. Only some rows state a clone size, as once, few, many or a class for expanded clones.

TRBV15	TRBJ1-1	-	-	TGTGCCACCGGCAGGGGCAACACTGAAGCTTTCTTT	CATGRGNTEAFF
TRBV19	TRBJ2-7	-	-	TGTGCCAGTAGTATAGGGCTCTCCTACGAGCAGTACTTC	CASSIGLSYEQYF
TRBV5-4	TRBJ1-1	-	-	TGTGCCAGCAGCTTGTGGTTGGACACTGAAGCTTTCTTT	CASSLWLDTEAFF
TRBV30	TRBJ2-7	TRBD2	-	TGTGCCTGGAGTGTATTGCGACTAGCGGGGGGCCCTACCTACGAGCAGTACTTC	CAWSVLRLAGGPTYEQYF
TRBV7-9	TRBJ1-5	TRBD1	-	TGTGCCAGCAGCTTAGGGACAGGGGAGTCCCTATGGGGCAATCAGCCCCAGCATTTT	CASSLGTGESLWGNQPQHF
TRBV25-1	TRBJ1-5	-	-	TGTGCCAGCAGTGGGGGGGATCTCAATCAGCCCCAGCATTTT	CASSGGDLNQPQHF
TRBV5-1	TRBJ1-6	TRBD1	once	TGCGCCAGCAGCCCGGACAGGGTGGCACCCCTCCACTTT	CASSPDRVAPLHF
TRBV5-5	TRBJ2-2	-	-	TGTGCCAGCAGCCCACCCTCGGCAGGGGTCCCCGGGGAGCTGTTTTTT	CASSPPSAGVPGELFF
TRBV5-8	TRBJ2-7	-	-	TGTGCCAGCAGTCTCCATCCCACGGGGGCGGACAACTCCTACGAGCAGTACTTC	CASSLHPTGADNSYEQYF
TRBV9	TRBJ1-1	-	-	TGTGCCAGCAGCGTAGGGGACGGGGGGAACACTGAAGCTTTCTTT	CASSVGDGGNTEAFF
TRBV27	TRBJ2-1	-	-	TGTGCCAGCAGTTTACTCTCTTCAAGCGGAGTCTACAATGAGCAGTTCTTC	CASSLLSSSGVYNEQFF
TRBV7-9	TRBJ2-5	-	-	TGTGCCAGCAGCTTAGTACCCGAAGGGGAGACCCAGTACTTC	CASSLVPEGETQYF
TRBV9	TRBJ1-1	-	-	TGTGCCAGCAGCGTAGAAGGTTTGAACACTGAAGCTTTCTTT	CASSVEGLNTEAFF
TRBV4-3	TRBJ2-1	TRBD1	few	TGCGCCAGCAGCCAAGATTGGCAGGGGGCCTACAATGAGCAGTTCTTC	CASSQDWQGAYNEQFF
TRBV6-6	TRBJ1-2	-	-	TGTGCCAGCAGTCCAGGGGATGGCTACACCTTC	CASSPGDGYTF
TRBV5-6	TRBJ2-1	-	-	TGTGCCAGCAGCTTGGCCTCGGCGGCCGAGCAGTTCTTC	CASSLASAAEQFF
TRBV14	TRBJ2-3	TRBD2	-	TGTGCCAGCAGCCTGAGCGGGGTAACAGATACGCAGTATTTT	CASSLSGVTDTQYF
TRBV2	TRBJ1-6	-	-	TGTGCCAGCAGCCCAGGGGTTAGTAGATCACCCCTCCACTTT	CASSPGVSRSPLHF
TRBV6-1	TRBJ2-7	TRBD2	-	TGTGCCAGCAGCGGGGGGACTTCAACCTACGAGCAGTACTTC	CASSGGTSTYEQYF
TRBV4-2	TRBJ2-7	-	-	TGTGCCAGCAGCCCGATGGACAGTCAGGTGCAGTACTTC	CASSPMDSQVQYF
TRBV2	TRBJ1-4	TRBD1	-	TGTGCCAGCAGTGAGACGACAGGGGGGGACCTTTCAACTAATGAAAAACTGTTTTTT	CASSETTGGDLSTNEKLFF
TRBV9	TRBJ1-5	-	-	TGTGCCAGCAGCTGGGACTCTGGGGATCAGCCCCAGCATTTT	CASSWDSGDQPQHF
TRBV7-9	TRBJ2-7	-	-	TGTGCCAGCAGCCCCTTACCCGACAGGCAATTGTCCTACGAGCAGTACTTC	CASSPLPDRQLSYEQYF
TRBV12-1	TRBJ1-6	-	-	TGTGCCAGAAAACAAAGCTCCTATAATTCACCCCTCCACTTT	CARKQSSYNSPLHF
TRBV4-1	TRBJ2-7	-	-	TGCGCCAGCAGCACCCGGGAGAGTTCAAACGAGCAGTACTTC	CASSTRESSNEQYF
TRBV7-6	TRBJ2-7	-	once	TGTGCCAGCAGCCCCACCCCGGGACCTTACGAGCAGTACTTC	CASSPTPGPYEQYF
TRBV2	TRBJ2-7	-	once	TGTGCCAGCAGTGGAGGCGAATACGAGCAGTACTTC	CASSGGEYEQYF
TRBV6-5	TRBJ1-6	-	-	TGTGCCAGCAGTTCCCAGGGGTTACAGGATTCACCCCTCCACTTT	CASSSQGLQDSPLHF
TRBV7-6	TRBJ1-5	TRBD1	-	TGTGCCAGCAGCCCTACAGGGGTGGGCAATCAGCCCCAGCATTTT	CASSPTGVGNQPQHF
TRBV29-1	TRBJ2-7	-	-	TGCAGCGTTGGAGGGAACTCCTACGAGCAGTACTTC	CSVGGNSYEQYF
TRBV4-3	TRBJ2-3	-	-	TGCGCCAGCAGTCCTCTTGGAAACACAGATACGCAGTATTTT	CASSPLGNTDTQYF
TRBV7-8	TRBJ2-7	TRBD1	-	TGTGCCAGCAGCTTAGATATGACAGGGGGGAACGAGCAGTACTTC	CASSLDMTGGNEQYF
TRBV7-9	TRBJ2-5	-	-	TGTGCCAGCAGCTTAGAGGGGGACGGAACCAGGACCCAGTACTTC	CASSLEGDGTRTQYF
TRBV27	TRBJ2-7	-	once	TGTGCCAGCAGTTGGGGGGCCGGGCGGTCCTACGAGCAGTACTTC	CASSWGAGRSYEQYF
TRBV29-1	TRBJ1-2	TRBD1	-	TGCAGCGTCAAGGACAGGGCTGGCTACACCTTC	CSVKDRAGYTF
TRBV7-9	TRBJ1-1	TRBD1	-	TGTGCCAGCAGCCTGGGACAGGGGGCAATAATTGAAGCTTTCTTT	CASSLGQGAIIEAFF
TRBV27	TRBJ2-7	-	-	TGTGCCAGCAGCTGGTTGAGAAGCTCCTACGAGCAGTACTTC	CASSWLRSSYEQYF
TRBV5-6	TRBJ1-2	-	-	TGTGCCAGCAGCCAGGGGCATGGCTACACCTTC	CASSQGHGYTF
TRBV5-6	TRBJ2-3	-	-	TGTGCCAGCAGCTTGGACGGGATTTACGGGGATACGCAGTATTTT	CASSLDGIYGDTQYF
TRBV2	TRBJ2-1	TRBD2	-	TGTGCCAGCAGTTCCCCTAGCGGGAGGGCCGATGAGCAGTTCTTC	CASSSPSGRADEQFF
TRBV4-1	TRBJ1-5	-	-	TGCGCCAGCAGCCAAGTCACGGGCCCAGGGCCCCAGCATTTT	CASSQVTGPGPQHF
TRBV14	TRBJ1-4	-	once	TGTGCCAGCAGCCTTGACTGGGGTGAAAAACTGTTTTTT	CASSLDWGEKLFF
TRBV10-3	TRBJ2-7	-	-	TGTGCCATCAGTGGCGTTCGTGACAGTACCTACGAGCAGTACTTC	CAISGVRDSTYEQYF
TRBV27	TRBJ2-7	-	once	TGTGCCAGCAGTTACACCGGGTCCCAATACGAGCAGTACTTC	CASSYTGSQYEQYF
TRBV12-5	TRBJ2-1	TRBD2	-	TGTGCTAGTGCCTTCTTAGCGGGAGGGACTGATGAGCAGTTCTTC	CASAFLAGGTDEQFF
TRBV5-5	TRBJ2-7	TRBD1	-	TGTGCCAGCAGCTCCTTGGGACAGGGGCCGTCCTTATCCTACGAGCAGTACTTC	CASSSLGQGPSLSYEQYF
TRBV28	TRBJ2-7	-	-	TGTGCCAGCAGTTTATATCAGGACAACTACGAGCAGTACTTC	CASSLYQDNYEQYF
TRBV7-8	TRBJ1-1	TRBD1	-	TGTGCCAGCAGCCCAGGACAGGGGGGCCCCCTTGAAGCTTTCTTT	CASSPGQGGPLEAFF
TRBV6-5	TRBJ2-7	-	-	TGTGCCAGCAGTTACTCCCCGGGACGGGACACCTACGAGCAGTACTTC	CASSYSPGRDTYEQYF